A selection of T cell receptor beta chains follows, all from one sample in a study of pediatric ulcerative colitis. The method was immunoSEQ multiplex PCR; TCRdb's version includes in-frame clones alone and lacks a portion of them. The table lists approximately 18,000 clones, 70% to 80% of them singletons. The sample was gut tissue. Every receptor here comes from a boy aged 5-17 years with moderate ulcerative colitis. CDR3s include the opening cysteine and the closing phenylalanine or tryptophan.

V gene: TRBV7-3; J gene: TRBJ1-1; CDR3 protein: CASRQSLTVYTEAFF
V gene: TRBV6-5; J gene: TRBJ2-5; CDR3 protein: CASSLADLQETQYF
V gene: TRBV6-6; J gene: TRBJ2-7; CDR3 protein: CASSLLGTAGEQYF
V gene: TRBV19; J gene: TRBJ2-1; CDR3 protein: CASTTGPSGSSYNEQFF
V gene: TRBV30; J gene: TRBJ2-3; CDR3 protein: CAWSVTSGTITDTQYF
V gene: TRBV6-1; J gene: TRBJ2-7; CDR3 protein: CASSRRRTSYEQYF
V gene: TRBV11-1; J gene: TRBJ2-7; CDR3 protein: CASSPRTGGYEQYF
V gene: TRBV6-1; J gene: TRBJ2-5; CDR3 protein: CASSERDRGLRETQYF
V gene: TRBV5-4; J gene: TRBJ2-4; CDR3 protein: CASSLKTGAKNIQYF
V gene: TRBV6-1; J gene: TRBJ1-2; CDR3 protein: CASSESGYGYTF
V gene: TRBV9; J gene: TRBJ2-5; CDR3 protein: CASSVDPVASGIMGEETQYF
V gene: TRBV5-6; J gene: TRBJ2-7; CDR3 protein: CASSLVGTGPPYEQYF
V gene: TRBV18; J gene: TRBJ1-2; CDR3 protein: CASSPRDGNYGYTF
V gene: TRBV28; J gene: TRBJ1-5; CDR3 protein: CASSLEAMGRQPQHF
V gene: TRBV5-1; J gene: TRBJ1-5; CDR3 protein: CASSFDRNQPQHF
V gene: TRBV2; J gene: TRBJ1-2; CDR3 protein: CASSEAPGQIYGYTF
V gene: TRBV5-5; J gene: TRBJ2-2; CDR3 protein: CASSIADRANTGELFF
V gene: TRBV29-1; J gene: TRBJ1-1; CDR3 protein: CSVDFRERRTEAFF
V gene: TRBV4-1; J gene: TRBJ2-5; CDR3 protein: CASSQDLGGGAETQYF
V gene: TRBV5-4; J gene: TRBJ2-2; CDR3 protein: CASSSRPPGPNTGELFF
V gene: TRBV11-2; J gene: TRBJ2-5; CDR3 protein: CASSLSGYLQETQYF
V gene: TRBV19; J gene: TRBJ1-1; CDR3 protein: CASSIPRQTPRRETEAFF
V gene: TRBV9; J gene: TRBJ2-7; CDR3 protein: CASSPDFGRGDGYEQYF
V gene: TRBV4-1; J gene: TRBJ2-7; CDR3 protein: CASSQVDRGMGDEQYF
V gene: TRBV7-2; J gene: TRBJ1-2; CDR3 protein: CASSFSDPGRVGYTF
V gene: TRBV20-1; J gene: TRBJ1-1; CDR3 protein: CSARVGTEAFF
V gene: TRBV14; J gene: TRBJ2-7; CDR3 protein: CASSQLAGGPGEQYF
V gene: TRBV9; J gene: TRBJ2-5; CDR3 protein: CASSVGASGLETQYF
V gene: TRBV29-1; J gene: TRBJ1-1; CDR3 protein: CSAGDRTGVRAEAFF
V gene: TRBV29-1; J gene: TRBJ2-7; CDR3 protein: CSAGTSYEQYF
V gene: TRBV11-1; J gene: TRBJ2-2; CDR3 protein: CASSTPTGGAVGELFF
V gene: TRBV9; J gene: TRBJ2-7; CDR3 protein: CASSAFQDREDEQYF
V gene: TRBV10-2; J gene: TRBJ1-6; CDR3 protein: CASSPTGQGGSPLHF
V gene: TRBV9; J gene: TRBJ1-5; CDR3 protein: CASSPGGRVIQPQHF
V gene: TRBV7-2; J gene: TRBJ2-7; CDR3 protein: CASSSSAGNEQYF
V gene: TRBV2; J gene: TRBJ2-7; CDR3 protein: CASRASEQYF
V gene: TRBV5-4; J gene: TRBJ2-1; CDR3 protein: CASSLTGSSYNEQFF
V gene: TRBV5-6; J gene: TRBJ2-7; CDR3 protein: CASSQRAGAAEQYF
V gene: TRBV28; J gene: TRBJ2-3; CDR3 protein: CASSLGRGTDTQYF
V gene: TRBV5-5; J gene: TRBJ1-2; CDR3 protein: CASLLIEGIGYGYTF
V gene: TRBV2; J gene: TRBJ1-4; CDR3 protein: CASTMGRGGEKLFF
V gene: TRBV18; J gene: TRBJ2-1; CDR3 protein: CASSPFRGEQFF
V gene: TRBV19; J gene: TRBJ1-5; CDR3 protein: CASSIGGFGQPQHF
V gene: TRBV19; J gene: TRBJ1-4; CDR3 protein: CASSIRTVNEKLFF
V gene: TRBV6-6; J gene: TRBJ2-7; CDR3 protein: CAGARNGGHEQYF
V gene: TRBV5-1; J gene: TRBJ2-1; CDR3 protein: CASSLAGTSGSVRGNEQFF
V gene: TRBV7-9; J gene: TRBJ2-7; CDR3 protein: CASDLPDGDRGYEQYF
V gene: TRBV6-6; J gene: TRBJ1-2; CDR3 protein: CASSQRGQDNGYTF
V gene: TRBV15; J gene: TRBJ2-3; CDR3 protein: CATSKTGTTDTQYF
V gene: TRBV18; J gene: TRBJ1-2; CDR3 protein: CASSPPGANYGYTF
V gene: TRBV6-1; J gene: TRBJ2-3; CDR3 protein: CASPRAGGLGDTQYF
V gene: TRBV19; J gene: TRBJ1-3; CDR3 protein: CASSIRQGAGNTIYF
V gene: TRBV27; J gene: TRBJ2-7; CDR3 protein: CASSSFRAGAPYEQYF
V gene: TRBV5-1; J gene: TRBJ1-6; CDR3 protein: CASSLLDTQNSPLHF